These 22 T cell receptor beta chains originate from one sample sequenced in a study of blood T cell repertoires in COVID-19. Sequencing used immunoSEQ multiplex PCR; TCRdb keeps in-frame clones, though not all of them. The table records hundreds of thousands of clones, more than 75% of them present only once. Input material: PBMCs or T cells enriched from blood (not recorded which). The receptors derive from a man aged 25 to 45 who had recovered from COVID-19.

The chain carries TRBV12-3 or TRBV12-4 and TRBJ1-2; unclear D gene. Trimming left V 1 base short and J 4 bases short, with 7 bases between. This CDR3 region has 13 residues. As DNA, the CDR3 is TGTGCCAGCAGTTTAGGCAGAGGCTATGGCTACACCTTC. This codes for CASSLGRGYGYTF.

The rearrangement uses TRBV6-5 and TRBJ1-1; D not certain. The CDR3 totals 12 residues. Deletions cut 5 bases from V and 5 bases from J, with 9 bases between. The V gene's germline CDR1 is MNHEY and CDR2 SVGAGI. In DNA form, the CDR3 reads TGTGCCAGCAGTAACAGTGATACTGAAGCTTTCTTT. It codes for CASSNSDTEAFF.

The genes are TRBV10-2 and TRBJ1-1; perhaps TRBD1 as D (5 bases). The V and J ends lost 6 bases and 1 base respectively, with 12 bases between them. The germline V gene encodes CDR1 WSHSY and CDR2 SAAADI. The CDR3 covers 14 residues. CDR3 coding DNA: TGCGCCAGCAGACCCCCAACAGGGAACACTGAAGCTTTCTTT. Its protein is CASRPPTGNTEAFF.

This chain connects TRBV30 to TRBJ2-3; 8 positions agree with TRBD2. This CDR3 has 15 amino acids. Unmatched junction bases numbered 8, after V lost 1 base and J lost 5 bases. Germline V gene data show CDR1 as GTSNPN and CDR2 as SVGIG (reference sequence). CDR3 in amino acids: CAWSAQAGAVDTQYF. The DNA of the CDR3 is TGTGCCTGGAGTGCACAAGCGGGGGCCGTAGATACGCAGTATTTT.

The chain links TRBV24-1 to TRBJ2-6, with D possibly being TRBD1 (6 bases). Germline V CDR1 and CDR2: KGHDR, SFDVKD. This CDR3 spans 16 amino acids. Trimming cost V 9 bases and J 4 bases, with 18 bases left between them. The CDR3 protein is CATGQTGMSGANVLTF. As DNA, the CDR3 is TGTGCCACCGGACAAACAGGGATGTCAGGGGCCAACGTCCTGACTTTC.

The chain uses TRBV24-1 and TRBJ2-1; D might be TRBD2 (6 bases). This CDR3 region has 21 residues. Trimming shortened V by 2 bases and J by 0 bases, and 25 bases separated the two germline ends. CDR1 is KGHDR, CDR2 SFDVKD, per germline. CDR3 region: CATSDWGDGDILRSSYNEQFF. The DNA of the CDR3 is TGTGCCACCAGTGATTGGGGGGATGGTGACATACTAAGAAGCTCCTACAATGAGCAGTTCTTC.

This clone was found a few times. This rearrangement joins TRBV7-9 to TRBJ2-7; 12 bases map to TRBD2. This CDR3 has 18 residues. V lost 4 bases, J lost 3 bases, and 13 bases stayed unmatched. Germline values: CDR1 SEHNR, CDR2 FQNEAQ (reference sequence). CDR3 in amino acids: CASSSTEGLAGNFYEQYF. For the CDR3, the DNA is TGTGCCAGCAGCTCAACCGAAGGACTAGCGGGGAACTTCTACGAGCAGTACTTC.

The V gene is TRBV7-2, the J gene TRBJ1-5; 12 positions agree with TRBD1. Germline CDR1 is SGHTA and CDR2 is FQGNSA. This CDR3 region has 16 residues. The ends lost 5 bases at V and 6 bases at J; junction bases unmatched: 8. The CDR3 sequence is CASSDRDRGLGQPQHF. CDR3 nucleotide sequence: TGTGCCAGCAGCGACCGGGACAGGGGGCTAGGTCAGCCCCAGCATTTT.

V gene TRBV2 combines with J gene TRBJ1-5; 8 bases fit TRBD1. This CDR3 is built from 14 residues. Trimming cost V 6 bases and J 3 bases; bases outside gene matches: 4. Per the germline V gene, CDR1 is SNHLY and CDR2 is FYNNEI. CDR3 residues: CASSETGANQPQHF. CDR3 nucleotides: TGTGCCAGCAGCGAGACAGGGGCCAATCAGCCCCAGCATTTT.

The chain combines TRBV30 with TRBJ2-7; D is possibly TRBD2 (5 bases). This CDR3 comprises 16 residues. V was clipped by 3 bases and J by 5 bases, with 23 bases between them. Germline-derived CDR1 and CDR2 are GTSNPN and SVGIG (reference sequence). CDR3 coding DNA: TGTGCCTGGAGGCCCCAATTTAGGACTCCCCTCGACGAGCAGTACTTC. Protein sequence: CAWRPQFRTPLDEQYF.

The chain links TRBV2 to TRBJ2-7; the match to TRBD2 covers 7 bases. The V gene's germline CDR1 is SNHLY and CDR2 FYNNEI. The CDR3 consists of 14 residues. The CDR3 DNA reads as TGTGCTCAAATTCGGGGAGGGCGTACGGGGGAGCAGTACTTC. Its translation is CAQIRGGRTGEQYF. The full variable domain, its missing parts supplied by reference TRBV2 and TRBJ2-7, is EPEVTQTPSHQVTQMGQEVILRCVPISNHLYFYWYRQILGQKVEFLVSFYNNEISEKSEIFDDQFSVERPDGSNFTLKIRSTKLEDSAMYFCAQIRGGRTGEQYFGPGTRLTVT.

The genes are TRBV20-1 and TRBJ1-2; the D is unclear. In germline, CDR1 is DFQATT, CDR2 SNEGSKA (reference sequence). V was shortened by 6 bases and J by 6 bases, with 11 bases between the two germline ends. CDR3 length equals 11 residues. The CDR3 sequence: CSASYGNGYTF. The DNA of the CDR3 is TGCAGTGCCTCTTACGGGAATGGCTACACCTTC.

The rearrangement uses TRBV7-8 and TRBJ2-3; 12 bases fit TRBD2. The V and J ends lost 1 base and 6 bases, in that order; junction bases with no gene match: 5. Germline-derived CDR1 and CDR2 are SGHVS and FQNEAQ. CDR3 length: 16 amino acids. For the CDR3, the DNA is TGTGCCAGCAGCTTAGAACTAGCGGGGGGAGGGGATACGCAGTATTTT. Protein product: CASSLELAGGGDTQYF.

The rearrangement links TRBV10-3 to TRBJ1-5; 7 bases are a match to TRBD1. The CDR3 is 13 residues long. J was trimmed by 0 bases and V by 10 bases; bases with no gene match: 3. Germline CDR1 is ENHRY and CDR2 is SYGVKD. CDR3 sequence: CATQGDSNQPQHF. CDR3 in DNA: TGTGCCACTCAGGGGGATAGCAATCAGCCCCAGCATTTT.

The V and J genes are TRBV11-3 and TRBJ2-7, with 7 bases matching TRBD1. The CDR3 sequence is 14 residues long. The germline V gene has CDR1 SGHNT and CDR2 YENEEA. J was trimmed by 2 bases and V by 5 bases; bases with no gene match: 6. This CDR3 reads CASSLPGQPYEQYF. CDR3 bases: TGTGCCAGCAGCCTACCGGGACAGCCCTACGAGCAGTACTTC.

Here the CDR3 DNA reads TGCGCCAGCAGCCAAGAGCCCGCGACAAATACGCAGTATTTT. Its protein is CASSQEPATNTQYF. The rearrangement joins TRBV4-1 to TRBJ2-3; no firm D call. The germline gives CDR1 MGHRA, CDR2 YSYEKL. The CDR3 consists of 14 residues. V lost 0 bases to trimming and J lost 7 bases, with 11 bases between them.

The V and J genes are TRBV14 and TRBJ2-1, with 8 bases aligning to TRBD1. The junction had 8 bases not matched to a gene; V was cut back by 5 bases and J by 5 bases. The CDR3 totals 15 residues. Germline values: CDR1 SGHDN, CDR2 FVKESK. CDR3 region: CASSADRAINNEQFF. The DNA of the CDR3 is TGTGCCAGCAGCGCGGACAGGGCTATCAACAATGAGCAGTTCTTC.

The chain combines TRBV3-1 (or the pseudogene TRBV3-2) with TRBJ1-2, with D possibly being TRBD1 (5 bases). The CDR3 has 12 amino acids. V lost 6 bases to trimming and J lost 8 bases, with 13 bases between them. Germline V gene data show CDR1 as LGHDT and CDR2 as YNNKEL (reference sequence). CDR3 sequence reads: CASSTTVGGYTF. The DNA of the CDR3 is TGTGCCAGCAGTACGACAGTTGGGGGCTACACCTTC.

V and J are TRBV5-1 and TRBJ2-1; 7 bases map to TRBD1. Germline values: CDR1 SGHRS, CDR2 YFSETQ. The CDR3 is made up of 15 amino acids. V lost 5 bases, J lost 0 bases, and 5 bases stayed unmatched. The CDR3 protein is CASRTGASSYNEQFF. CDR3 coding DNA: TGCGCCAGCAGAACAGGGGCGAGCTCCTACAATGAGCAGTTCTTC.

V and J are TRBV29-1 and TRBJ1-2, with TRBD1 identical over 11 bases. Trimming took 5 bases from V and 4 from J; bases not matched to a gene: 3. Germline lookup yields CDR1 SQVTM and CDR2 ANQGSEA. This CDR3 has 13 residues. CDR3 sequence: CSVKGTGGYGYTF. Here the CDR3 DNA reads TGCAGCGTTAAGGGGACAGGGGGCTATGGCTACACCTTC.

The V call is TRBV30, the J call TRBJ2-2; D is unresolved. This CDR3 spans 12 amino acids. Germline V lookup: CDR1 GTSNPN, CDR2 SVGIG (reference sequence). V was clipped by 1 base and J by 4 bases, with 4 bases between them. As DNA, the CDR3 is TGTGCCTGGAGTGATCTCACCGGGGAGCTGTTTTTT. The encoded protein is CAWSDLTGELFF.

CDR3 sequence (DNA): TGTGCCAGCAGCTTTAGGGGGGGCGGTGTCTACGAGCAGTACTTC. Translated, it gives CASSFRGGGVYEQYF. The chain recombines TRBV5-4 with TRBJ2-7; a possible D gene is TRBD2 (7 bases). The CDR3 contains 15 residues. Germline lookup yields CDR1 SGHNT and CDR2 YYREEE (reference sequence). The V and J ends lost 2 bases and 3 bases respectively, with 15 bases between them.